This T cell receptor beta chain came from a study of graft-versus-host responses after intestinal transplantation. The assay was immunoSEQ multiplex PCR, and TCRdb's table has in-frame clones only and misses some. The table includes about 88,000 clones, about 94% detected once. To note about this clone: What it binds is unknown.

Germline V gene data show CDR1 as SGDLS and CDR2 as YYNGEE. The CDR3 contains 13 residues. Trimming stripped 3 bases from V and 0 bases from J, with 6 bases between. The V call is TRBV9, the J call TRBJ1-1; D not certain. The sequencing here drew on unstimulated CD4+ T cells sorted from spleen or lymph node cells, taken before transplant. This sequence was found in a human donor who was the organ donor for an intestinal transplant. DNA for the CDR3: TGTGCCAGCAGCGCCCATCTGAACACTGAAGCTTTCTTT. It specifies CASSAHLNTEAFF. The full variable domain, with the rest looked up from reference TRBV9 and TRBJ1-1, is DSGVTQTPKHLITATGQRVTLRCSPRSGDLSVYWYQQSLDQGLQFLIQYYNGEERAKGNILERFSAQQFPDLHSELNLSSLELGDSALYFCASSAHLNTEAFFGQGTRLTVV.